This TCR beta chain derives from a study of OX40 agonist ivuxolimab in advanced cancers. The overall study: Patients were under 90% male with ages roughly 20 to 80, mean 60. Partial responses were observed in three patients, of whom one had hepatocellular carcinoma and two had cutaneous melanoma. Study findings and constraints: Expanded clones were, on average, more numerous in CD8+ T cells than in CD4+.

This clone occurred a few times. Its antigen is unidentified. This likely stems from a read error, as it lies one base from a far larger clone. Sequenced by immunoSEQ multiplex PCR; TCRdb stores in-frame clones only, minus some. There are about 30,000 clones in the sample; 90% occur only once, and approximately 24% lies in the top ten. Trimming left V 0 bases short and J 7 bases short, with 7 bases between. The CDR3 is made up of 13 amino acids. The V gene's germline CDR1 is LGHNA and CDR2 YNFKEQ. The sequence was collected from an adult with an advanced solid tumor such as melanoma, head and neck, liver or kidney cancer. The chain employs TRBV4-2 and TRBJ2-1; the D is unclear. The material sequenced was CD4+ or CD8+ T cells sorted from blood, taken in a trial of the OX40 agonist ivuxolimab. CDR3 DNA: TGTGCCAGCAGCCAAGATTTTCATAATGAGCAGTTCTTC. It is translated as CASSQDFHNEQFF.